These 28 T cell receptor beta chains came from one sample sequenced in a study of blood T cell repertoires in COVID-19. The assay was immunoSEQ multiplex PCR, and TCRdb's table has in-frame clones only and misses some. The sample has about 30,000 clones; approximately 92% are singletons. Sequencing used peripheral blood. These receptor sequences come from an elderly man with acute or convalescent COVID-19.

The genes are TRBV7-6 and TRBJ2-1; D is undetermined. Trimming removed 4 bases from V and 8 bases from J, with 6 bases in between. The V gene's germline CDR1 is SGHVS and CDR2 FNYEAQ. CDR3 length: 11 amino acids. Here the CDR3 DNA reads TGTGCCAGCAGCTCCCAGGATGAGCAGTTCTTC. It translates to CASSSQDEQFF.

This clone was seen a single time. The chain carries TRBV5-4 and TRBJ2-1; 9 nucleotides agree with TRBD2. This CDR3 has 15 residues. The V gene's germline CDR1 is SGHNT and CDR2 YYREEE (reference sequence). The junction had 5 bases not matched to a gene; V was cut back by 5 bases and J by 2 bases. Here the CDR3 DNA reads TGTGCCAGCAGAAGAGCGGGAGGAACCTACAATGAGCAGTTCTTC. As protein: CASRRAGGTYNEQFF.

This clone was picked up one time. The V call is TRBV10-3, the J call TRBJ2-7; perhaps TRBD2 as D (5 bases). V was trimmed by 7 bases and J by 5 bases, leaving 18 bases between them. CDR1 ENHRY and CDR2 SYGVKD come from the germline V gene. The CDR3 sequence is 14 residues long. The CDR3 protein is CAIKPQRESDEQYF. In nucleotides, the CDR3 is TGTGCCATCAAGCCCCAGAGGGAGAGCGACGAGCAGTACTTC.

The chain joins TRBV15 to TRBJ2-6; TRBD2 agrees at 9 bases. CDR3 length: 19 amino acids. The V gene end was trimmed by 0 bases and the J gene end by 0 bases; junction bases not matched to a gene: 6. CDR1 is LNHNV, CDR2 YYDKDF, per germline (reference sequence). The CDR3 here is CATSRDRGGRGSGANVLTF. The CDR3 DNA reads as TGTGCCACCAGCAGAGATCGAGGCGGGAGGGGCTCTGGGGCCAACGTCCTGACTTTC.

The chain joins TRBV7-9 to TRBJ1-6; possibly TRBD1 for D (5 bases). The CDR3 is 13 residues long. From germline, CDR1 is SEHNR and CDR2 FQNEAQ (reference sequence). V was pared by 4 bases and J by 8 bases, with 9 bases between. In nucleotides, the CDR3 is TGTGCCAGCAGCTCCCTCAGGGATTCACCCCTCCACTTT. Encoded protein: CASSSLRDSPLHF.

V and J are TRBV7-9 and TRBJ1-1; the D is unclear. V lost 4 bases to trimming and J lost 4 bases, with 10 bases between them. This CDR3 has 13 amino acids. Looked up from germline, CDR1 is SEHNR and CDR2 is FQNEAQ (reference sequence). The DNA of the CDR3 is TGTGCCAGCAGCTCTGACATCCGCACTGAAGCTTTCTTT. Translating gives CASSSDIRTEAFF.

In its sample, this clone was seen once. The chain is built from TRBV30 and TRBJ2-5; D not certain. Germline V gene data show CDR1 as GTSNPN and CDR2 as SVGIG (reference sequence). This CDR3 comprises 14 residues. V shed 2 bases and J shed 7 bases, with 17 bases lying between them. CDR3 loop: CAWSRLQTSGTQYF. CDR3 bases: TGTGCCTGGAGTCGGCTCCAGACCTCGGGGACCCAGTACTTC. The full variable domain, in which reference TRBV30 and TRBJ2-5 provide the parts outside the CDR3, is SQTIHQWPATLVQPVGSPLSLECTVEGTSNPNLYWYRQAAGRGLQLLFYSVGIGQISSEVPQNLSASRPQDRQFILSSKKLLLSDSGFYLCAWSRLQTSGTQYFGPGTRLLVL.

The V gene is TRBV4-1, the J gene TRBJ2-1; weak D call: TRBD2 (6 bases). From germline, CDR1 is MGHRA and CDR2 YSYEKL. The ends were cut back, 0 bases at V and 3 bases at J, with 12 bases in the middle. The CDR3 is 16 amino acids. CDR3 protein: CASSQEGAGNYNEQFF. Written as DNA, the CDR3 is TGCGCCAGCAGCCAAGAGGGTGCGGGGAACTACAATGAGCAGTTCTTC.

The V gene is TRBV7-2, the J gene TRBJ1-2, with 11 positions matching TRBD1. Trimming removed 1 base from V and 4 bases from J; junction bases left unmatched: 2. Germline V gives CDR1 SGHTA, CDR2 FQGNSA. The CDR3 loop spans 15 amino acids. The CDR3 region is CASSLGGTGGYGYTF. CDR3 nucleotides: TGTGCCAGCAGCTTAGGCGGGACAGGGGGCTATGGCTACACCTTC.

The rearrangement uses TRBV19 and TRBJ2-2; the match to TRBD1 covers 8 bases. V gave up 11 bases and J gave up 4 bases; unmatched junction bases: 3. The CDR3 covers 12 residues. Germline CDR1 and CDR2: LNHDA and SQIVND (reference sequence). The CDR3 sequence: CAPTGVTGELFF. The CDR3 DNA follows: TGTGCCCCGACAGGGGTCACCGGGGAGCTGTTTTTT.

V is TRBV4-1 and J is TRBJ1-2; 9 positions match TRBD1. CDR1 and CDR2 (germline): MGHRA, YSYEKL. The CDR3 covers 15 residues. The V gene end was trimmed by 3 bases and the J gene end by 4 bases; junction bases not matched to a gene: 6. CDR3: CASSQPGQGSYGYTF. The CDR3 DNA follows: TGCGCCAGCAGCCAGCCGGGACAGGGCTCCTATGGCTACACCTTC.

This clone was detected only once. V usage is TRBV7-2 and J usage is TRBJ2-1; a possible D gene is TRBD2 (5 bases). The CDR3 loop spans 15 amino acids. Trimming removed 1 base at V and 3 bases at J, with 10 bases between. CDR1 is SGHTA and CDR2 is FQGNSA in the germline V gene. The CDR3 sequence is CASSLGTGNYNEQFF. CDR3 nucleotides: TGTGCCAGCAGCTTAGGGACGGGAAACTACAATGAGCAGTTCTTC.

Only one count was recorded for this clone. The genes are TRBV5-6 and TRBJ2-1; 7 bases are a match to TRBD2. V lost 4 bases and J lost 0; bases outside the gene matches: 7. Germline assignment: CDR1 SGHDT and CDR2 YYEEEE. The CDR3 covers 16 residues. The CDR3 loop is CASSLRDYSSYNEQFF. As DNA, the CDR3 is TGTGCCAGCAGCCTCCGGGACTACTCCTCCTACAATGAGCAGTTCTTC.

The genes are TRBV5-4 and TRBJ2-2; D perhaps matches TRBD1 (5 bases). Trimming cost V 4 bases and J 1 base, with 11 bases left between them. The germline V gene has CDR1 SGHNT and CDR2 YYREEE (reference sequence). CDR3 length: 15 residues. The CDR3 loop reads CASSSLQGNTGELFF. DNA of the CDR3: TGTGCCAGCAGCAGTCTCCAGGGGAACACCGGGGAGCTGTTTTTT.

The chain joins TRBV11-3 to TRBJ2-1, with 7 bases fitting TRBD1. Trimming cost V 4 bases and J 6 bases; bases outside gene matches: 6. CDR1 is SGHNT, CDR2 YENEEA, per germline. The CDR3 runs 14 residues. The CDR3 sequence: CASSSGQNANEQFF. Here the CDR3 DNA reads TGTGCCAGCAGCTCGGGACAGAATGCCAATGAGCAGTTCTTC.

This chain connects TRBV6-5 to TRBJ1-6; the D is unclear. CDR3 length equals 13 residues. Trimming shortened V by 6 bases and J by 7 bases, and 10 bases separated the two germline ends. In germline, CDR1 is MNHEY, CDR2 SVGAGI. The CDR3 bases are TGTGCCAGCAGAGAGGTTCTCAATTCACCCCTCCACTTT. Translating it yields CASREVLNSPLHF.

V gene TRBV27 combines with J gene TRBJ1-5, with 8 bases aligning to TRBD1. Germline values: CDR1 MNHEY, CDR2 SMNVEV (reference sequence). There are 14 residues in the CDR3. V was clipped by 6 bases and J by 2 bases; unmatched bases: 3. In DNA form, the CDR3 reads TGTGCCAGCAGCTTGGACAGGGGCAATCAGCCCCAGCATTTT. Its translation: CASSLDRGNQPQHF.

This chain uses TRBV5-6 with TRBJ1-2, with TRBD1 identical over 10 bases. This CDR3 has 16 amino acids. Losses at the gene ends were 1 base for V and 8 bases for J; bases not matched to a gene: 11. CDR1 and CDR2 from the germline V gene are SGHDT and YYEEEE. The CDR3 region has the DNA TGTGCCAGCAGCTTGAGGGACAGGGGTTCGATCGGCGGCTACACCTTC. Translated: CASSLRDRGSIGGYTF. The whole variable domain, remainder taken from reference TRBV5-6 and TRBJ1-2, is DAGVTQSPTHLIKTRGQQVTLRCSPKSGHDTVSWYQQALGQGPQFIFQYYEEEERQRGNFPDRFSGHQFPNYSSELNVNALLLGDSALYLCASSLRDRGSIGGYTFGSGTRLTVV.

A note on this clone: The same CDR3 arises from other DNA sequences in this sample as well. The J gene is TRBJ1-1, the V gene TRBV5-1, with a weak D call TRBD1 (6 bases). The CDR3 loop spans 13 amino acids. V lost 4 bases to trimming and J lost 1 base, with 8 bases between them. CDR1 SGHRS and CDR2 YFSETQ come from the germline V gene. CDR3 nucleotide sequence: TGCGCCAGCAGCAAGACAGGGAACACTGAAGCTTTCTTT. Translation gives CASSKTGNTEAFF.

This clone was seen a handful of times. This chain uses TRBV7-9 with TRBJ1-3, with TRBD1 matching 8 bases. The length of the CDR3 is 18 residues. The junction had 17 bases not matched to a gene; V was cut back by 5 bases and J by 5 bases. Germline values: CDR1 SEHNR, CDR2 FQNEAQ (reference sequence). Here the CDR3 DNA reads TGTGCCAGCAGCCATCGCCGGGACAGGCGACAAACCAGAAACACCATATATTTT. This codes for CASSHRRDRRQTRNTIYF.

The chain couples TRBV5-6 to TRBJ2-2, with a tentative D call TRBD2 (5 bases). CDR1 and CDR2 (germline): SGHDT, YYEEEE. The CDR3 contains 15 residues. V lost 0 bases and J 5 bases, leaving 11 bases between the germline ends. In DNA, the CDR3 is TGTGCCAGCAGCTTGGGGACTCTAAAAACCGGGGAGCTGTTTTTT. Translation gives CASSLGTLKTGELFF.

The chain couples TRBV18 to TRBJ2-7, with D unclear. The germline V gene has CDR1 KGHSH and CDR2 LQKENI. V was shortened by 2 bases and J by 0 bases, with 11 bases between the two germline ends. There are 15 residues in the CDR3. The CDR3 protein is CASSPGVFSSYEQYF. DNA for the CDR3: TGTGCCAGCTCACCAGGAGTTTTTAGCTCCTACGAGCAGTACTTC.

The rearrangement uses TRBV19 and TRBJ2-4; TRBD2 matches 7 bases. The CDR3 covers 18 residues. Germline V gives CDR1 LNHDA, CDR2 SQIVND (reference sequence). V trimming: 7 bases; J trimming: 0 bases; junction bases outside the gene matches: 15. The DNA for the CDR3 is TGTGCCAGTACCTTGGGAGGGCAGGTTAATCTAGCCAAAAACATTCAGTACTTC. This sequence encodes CASTLGGQVNLAKNIQYF.

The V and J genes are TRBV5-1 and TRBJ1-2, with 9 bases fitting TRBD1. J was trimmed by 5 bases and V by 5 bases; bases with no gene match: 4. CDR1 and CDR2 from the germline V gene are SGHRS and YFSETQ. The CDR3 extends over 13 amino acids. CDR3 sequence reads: CASSQQGAYGYTF. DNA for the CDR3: TGCGCCAGCAGTCAACAGGGGGCTTATGGCTACACCTTC.

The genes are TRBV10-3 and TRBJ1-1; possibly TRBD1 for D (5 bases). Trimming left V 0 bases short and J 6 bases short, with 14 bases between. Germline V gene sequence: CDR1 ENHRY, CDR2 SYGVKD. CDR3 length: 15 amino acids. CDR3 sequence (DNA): TGTGCCATCAGTGAGTCGGGGACTGAAAGGGCTGAAGCTTTCTTT. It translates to CAISESGTERAEAFF.

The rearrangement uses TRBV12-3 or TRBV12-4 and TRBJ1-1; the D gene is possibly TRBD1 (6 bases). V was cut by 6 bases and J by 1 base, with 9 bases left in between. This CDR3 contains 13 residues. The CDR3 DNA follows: TGTGCCAGCAGCCCGACAGGGAACACTGAAGCTTTCTTT. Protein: CASSPTGNTEAFF.

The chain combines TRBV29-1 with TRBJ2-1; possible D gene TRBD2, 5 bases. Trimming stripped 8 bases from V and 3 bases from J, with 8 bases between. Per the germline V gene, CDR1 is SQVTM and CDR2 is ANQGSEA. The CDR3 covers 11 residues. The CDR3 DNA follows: TGCAGCTGGACTCTCTACAATGAGCAGTTCTTC. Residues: CSWTLYNEQFF.

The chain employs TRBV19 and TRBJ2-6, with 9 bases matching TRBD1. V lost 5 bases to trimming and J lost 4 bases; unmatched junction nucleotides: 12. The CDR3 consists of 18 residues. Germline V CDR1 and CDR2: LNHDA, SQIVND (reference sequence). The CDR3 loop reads CASSVMTGQGTGANVLTF. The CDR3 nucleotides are TGTGCCAGTAGTGTAATGACCGGACAGGGGACCGGGGCCAACGTCCTGACTTTC. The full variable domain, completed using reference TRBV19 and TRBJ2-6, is DGGITQSPKYLFRKEGQNVTLSCEQNLNHDAMYWYRQDPGQGLRLIYYSQIVNDFQKGDIAEGYSVSREKKESFPLTVTSAQKNPTAFYLCASSVMTGQGTGANVLTFGAGSRLTVL.